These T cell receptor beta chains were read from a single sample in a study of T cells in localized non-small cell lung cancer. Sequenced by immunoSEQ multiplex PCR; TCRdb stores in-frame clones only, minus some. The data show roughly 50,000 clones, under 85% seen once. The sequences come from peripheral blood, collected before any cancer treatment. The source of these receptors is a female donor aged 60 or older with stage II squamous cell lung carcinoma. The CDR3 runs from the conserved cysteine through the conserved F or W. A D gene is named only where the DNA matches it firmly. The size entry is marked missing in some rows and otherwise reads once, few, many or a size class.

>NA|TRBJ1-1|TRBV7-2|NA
TGTGCCAGCAGCTTAAGCCCTAGGGAGCCCACTTTCTTT
CASSLSPREPTFF
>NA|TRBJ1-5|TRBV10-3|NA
TGTGCCATCAGCCAACAGGAGAATCAGCCCCAGCATTTT
CAISQQENQPQHF
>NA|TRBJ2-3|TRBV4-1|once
TGCGCCAGCAGCCAAGAGGAAGGGGTCCAAGTGCGGGATTTT
CASSQEEGVQVRDF
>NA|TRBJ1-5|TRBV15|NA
TGTGCCACCAGCAGAGATGCCCCGGCGGGGGGAGGCAATCAGCCCCAGCATTTT
CATSRDAPAGGGNQPQHF
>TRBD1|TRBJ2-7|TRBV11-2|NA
TGTGCCAGCAGTCAAGCGGGCACCGACAGGGGTGGCGAGCAGTACTTC
CASSQAGTDRGGEQYF
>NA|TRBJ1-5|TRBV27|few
TGTGCCAGCAAGGGGAGCGGGCCAGATAATCAGCCCCAGCATTTT
CASKGSGPDNQPQHF
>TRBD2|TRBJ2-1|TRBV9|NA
TGTGCCAGCAGCGTAGGGGCTAGCGGGGCCGCAGACAATGAGCAGTTCTTC
CASSVGASGAADNEQFF
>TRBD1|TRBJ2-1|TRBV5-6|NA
TGTGCCAGCAGCCCCCGGGACAGGCTTTTCCATGAGCAGTTCTTC
CASSPRDRLFHEQFF
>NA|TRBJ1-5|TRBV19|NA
TGTGCCAGTAGTGCTCGACAGGCCAATCAGCCCCAGCATTTT
CASSARQANQPQHF
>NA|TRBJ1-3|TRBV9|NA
TGTGCCAGCAGCCGGGACTCTGGAAACACCATATATTTT
CASSRDSGNTIYF
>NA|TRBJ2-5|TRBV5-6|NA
TGTGCCAGCAGCTTGTACGAGACCCAGTACTTC
CASSLYETQYF
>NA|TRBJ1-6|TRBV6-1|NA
TGTGCCAGCAGTGAAGCGTATGAACGCTCCTATAATTCACCCCTCCACTTT
CASSEAYERSYNSPLHF
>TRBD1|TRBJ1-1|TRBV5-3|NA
TGTGCCAGAAGCTTCCCGGAAGGACAGGGGGCGCAGAACACTGAAGCTTTCTTT
CARSFPEGQGAQNTEAFF
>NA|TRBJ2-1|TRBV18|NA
TGTGCCAGCTCACCGGGCGGACAGATTGGGGAGCAGTTCTTC
CASSPGGQIGEQFF
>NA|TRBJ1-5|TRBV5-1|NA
TGCGCCAGCAGCTTGGATGTGGGAAATCAGCCCCAGCATTTT
CASSLDVGNQPQHF
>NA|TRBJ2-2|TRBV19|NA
TGTGCCAGTATATCCAGGGCGAGCACCGGGGAGCTGTTTTTT
CASISRASTGELFF
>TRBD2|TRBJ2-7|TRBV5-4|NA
TGTGCCAGCAGAATTCCCGGGGAGGGGGAGCAGTACTTC
CASRIPGEGEQYF
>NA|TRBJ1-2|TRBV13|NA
TGTGCCAGCAGTGACAGTTCCTTTTATGGCTACACCTTC
CASSDSSFYGYTF
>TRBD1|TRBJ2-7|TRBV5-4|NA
TGTGCCAGCAGCTTGGCCTTGCAGGGGGCAGCCCACGAGCAGTACTTC
CASSLALQGAAHEQYF
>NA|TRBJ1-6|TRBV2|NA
TGTGCCAGCAGTGAAAGCCGTGGGGGGTCACCCCTCCACTTT
CASSESRGGSPLHF
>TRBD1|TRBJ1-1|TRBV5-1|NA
TGCGCCAGCAGCCCGTCTGGACAGGGCGGGAACACTGAAGCTTTCTTT
CASSPSGQGGNTEAFF
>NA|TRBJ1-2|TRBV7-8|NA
TGTGCCAGCAGCTTAGCGTCGGGCGGAAACTATGGCTACACCTTC
CASSLASGGNYGYTF
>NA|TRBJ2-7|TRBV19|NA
TGTGCCAGTAGTATAGCCGGGAATCTGGGCTACGAGCAGTACTTC
CASSIAGNLGYEQYF
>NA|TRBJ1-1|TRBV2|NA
TGTGCCAGCAGGCGAAGGAGCACTGAAGCTTTCTTT
CASRRRSTEAFF
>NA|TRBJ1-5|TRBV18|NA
TGTGCCAGCTCACCCATGGCACGGGACAATCAGCCCCAGCATTTT
CASSPMARDNQPQHF
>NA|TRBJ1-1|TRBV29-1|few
TGCAGCGTTGGGAAGACTGAAGCTTTCTTT
CSVGKTEAFF
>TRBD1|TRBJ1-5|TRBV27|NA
TGTGCCAGCAGTCTGACCACCGGGACAGGGGGATACAATCAGCCCCAGCATTTT
CASSLTTGTGGYNQPQHF
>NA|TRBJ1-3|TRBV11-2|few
TGTGCCAGCAGCTCTCGGGGGGATCCCTCTGGAAACACCATATATTTT
CASSSRGDPSGNTIYF
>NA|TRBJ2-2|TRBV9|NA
TGTGCCAGCAGCGTATGGGCGACAACCGGGGAGCTGTTTTTT
CASSVWATTGELFF
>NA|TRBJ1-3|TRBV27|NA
TGTGCCAGCAGTTTAACGGTTTGGGGAAACACCATATATTTT
CASSLTVWGNTIYF
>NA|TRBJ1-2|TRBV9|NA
TGTGCCAGCAGCGTCTGGGACAACTATGGCTACACCTTC
CASSVWDNYGYTF
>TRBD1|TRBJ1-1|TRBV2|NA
TGTGCCAGCACCGGGACAGGGCCGAACACTGAAGCTTTCTTT
CASTGTGPNTEAFF
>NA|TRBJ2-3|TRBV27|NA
TGTGCCAGCAGTCTCACTCGCACAGATACGCAGTATTTT
CASSLTRTDTQYF